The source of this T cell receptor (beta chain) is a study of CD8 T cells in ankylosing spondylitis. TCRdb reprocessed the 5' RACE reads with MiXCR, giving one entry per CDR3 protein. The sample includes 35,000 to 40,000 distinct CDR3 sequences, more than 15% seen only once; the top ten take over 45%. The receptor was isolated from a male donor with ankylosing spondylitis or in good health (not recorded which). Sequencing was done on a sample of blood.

This chain's CDR3 is CASSGRGRRSYNEQFF. As DNA, the CDR3 is TGTGCCAGCAGTGGACGCGGGAGGCGCTCCTACAATGAGCAGTTCTTC. V is TRBV2 and J is TRBJ2-1; 8 nucleotides agree with TRBD2. V trimming: 4 bases; J trimming: 0 bases; junction bases outside the gene matches: 5. The CDR3 consists of 16 residues. Per germline, CDR1 SNHLY and CDR2 FYNNEI.